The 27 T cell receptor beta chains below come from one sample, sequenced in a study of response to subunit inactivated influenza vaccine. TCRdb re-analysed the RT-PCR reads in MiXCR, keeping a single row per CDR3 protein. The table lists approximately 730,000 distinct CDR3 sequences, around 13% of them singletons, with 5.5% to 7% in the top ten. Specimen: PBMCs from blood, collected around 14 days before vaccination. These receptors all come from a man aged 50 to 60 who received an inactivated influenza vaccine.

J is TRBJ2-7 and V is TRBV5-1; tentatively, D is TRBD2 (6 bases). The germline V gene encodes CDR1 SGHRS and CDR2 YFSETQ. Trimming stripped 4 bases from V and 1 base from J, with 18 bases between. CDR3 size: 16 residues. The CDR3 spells CASSPLPRRESYEQYF. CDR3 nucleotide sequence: TGCGCCAGCAGCCCCCTTCCCAGGAGGGAATCCTACGAGCAGTACTTC.

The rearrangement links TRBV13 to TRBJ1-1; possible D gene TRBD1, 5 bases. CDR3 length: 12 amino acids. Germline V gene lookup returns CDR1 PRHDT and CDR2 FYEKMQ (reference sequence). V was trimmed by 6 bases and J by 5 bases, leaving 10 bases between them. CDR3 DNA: TGTGCCAGCAGTAACCAGGGAACTGAAGCTTTCTTT. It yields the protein CASSNQGTEAFF.

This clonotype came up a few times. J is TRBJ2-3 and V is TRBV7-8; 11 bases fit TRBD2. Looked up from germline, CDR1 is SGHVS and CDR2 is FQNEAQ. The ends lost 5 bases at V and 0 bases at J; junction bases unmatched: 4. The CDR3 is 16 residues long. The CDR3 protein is CASSILAGGSTDTQYF. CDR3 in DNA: TGTGCCAGCAGCATTCTAGCGGGAGGTAGCACAGATACGCAGTATTTT. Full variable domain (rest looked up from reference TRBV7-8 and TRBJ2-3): GAGVSQSPRYKVAKRGQDVALRCDPISGHVSLFWYQQALGQGPEFLTYFQNEAQLDKSGLPSDRFFAERPEGSVSTLKIQRTQQEDSAVYLCASSILAGGSTDTQYFGPGTRLTVL.

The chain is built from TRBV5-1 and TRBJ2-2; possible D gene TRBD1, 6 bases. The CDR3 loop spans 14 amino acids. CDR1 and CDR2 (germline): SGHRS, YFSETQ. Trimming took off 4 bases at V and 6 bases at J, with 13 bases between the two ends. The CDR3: CASSTSYRAGELFF. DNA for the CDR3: TGCGCCAGCAGCACCTCCTACAGGGCCGGGGAGCTGTTTTTT.

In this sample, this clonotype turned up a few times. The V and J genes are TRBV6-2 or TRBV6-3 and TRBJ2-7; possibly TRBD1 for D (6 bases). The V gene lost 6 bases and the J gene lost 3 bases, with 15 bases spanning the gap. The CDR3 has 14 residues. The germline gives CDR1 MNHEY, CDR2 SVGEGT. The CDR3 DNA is TGTGCCAGCAGCCTGGCAGGGGTAAACTACGAGCAGTACTTC. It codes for CASSLAGVNYEQYF.

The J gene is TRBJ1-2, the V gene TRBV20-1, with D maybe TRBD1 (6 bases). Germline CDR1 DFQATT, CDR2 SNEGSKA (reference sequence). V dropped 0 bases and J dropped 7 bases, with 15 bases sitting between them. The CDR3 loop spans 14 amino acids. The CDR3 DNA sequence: TGCAGTGCTAGAGATGTGTGGGGGCAACGTGGCTACACCTTC. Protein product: CSARDVWGQRGYTF.

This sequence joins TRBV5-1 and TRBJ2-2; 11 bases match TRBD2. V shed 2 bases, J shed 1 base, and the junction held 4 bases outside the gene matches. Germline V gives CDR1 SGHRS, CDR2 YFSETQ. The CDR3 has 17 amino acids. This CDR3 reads CASSFRLAGQNTGELFF. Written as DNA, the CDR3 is TGCGCCAGCAGCTTTCGACTAGCGGGGCAGAACACCGGGGAGCTGTTTTTT.

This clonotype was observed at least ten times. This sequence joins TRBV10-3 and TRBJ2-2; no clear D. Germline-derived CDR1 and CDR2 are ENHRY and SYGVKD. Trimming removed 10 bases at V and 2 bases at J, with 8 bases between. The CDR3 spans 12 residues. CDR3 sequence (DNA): TGTGCCACCGCGAATAACACCGGGGAGCTGTTTTTT. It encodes CATANNTGELFF.

The CDR3 DNA reads as TGTGCCAGCAGCCCACAGATGGGCCGCCTCTCCTATAATTCACCCCTCCACTTT. Protein: CASSPQMGRLSYNSPLHF. The chain couples TRBV11-2 to TRBJ1-6; no clear D gene. The CDR3 length is 18 residues. Trimming pared 5 bases from V and 0 bases from J, leaving 17 bases between. Germline V gene lookup returns CDR1 SGHAT and CDR2 FQNNGV. The full variable domain, in which reference TRBV11-2 and TRBJ1-6 provide the parts outside the CDR3, is EAGVAQSPRYKIIEKRQSVAFWCNPISGHATLYWYQQILGQGPKLLIQFQNNGVVDDSQLPKDRFSAERLKGVDSTLKIQPAKLEDSAVYLCASSPQMGRLSYNSPLHFGNGTRLTVT.

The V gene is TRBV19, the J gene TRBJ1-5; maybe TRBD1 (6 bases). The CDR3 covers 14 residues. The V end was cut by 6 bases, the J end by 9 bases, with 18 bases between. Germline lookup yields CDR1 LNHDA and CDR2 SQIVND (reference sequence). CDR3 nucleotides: TGTGCCAGTAGAACCGCAACAGGGATGAGGCCCCAGCATTTT. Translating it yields CASRTATGMRPQHF.

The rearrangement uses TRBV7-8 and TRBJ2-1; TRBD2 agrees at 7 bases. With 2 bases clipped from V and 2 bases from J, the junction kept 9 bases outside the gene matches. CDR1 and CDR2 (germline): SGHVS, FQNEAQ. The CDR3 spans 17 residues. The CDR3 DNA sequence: TGTGCCAGCAGCTTACACGGCGGGAGAAATACCTACAATGAGCAGTTCTTC. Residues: CASSLHGGRNTYNEQFF. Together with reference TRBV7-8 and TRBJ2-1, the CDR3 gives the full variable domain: GAGVSQSPRYKVAKRGQDVALRCDPISGHVSLFWYQQALGQGPEFLTYFQNEAQLDKSGLPSDRFFAERPEGSVSTLKIQRTQQEDSAVYLCASSLHGGRNTYNEQFFGPGTRLTVL.

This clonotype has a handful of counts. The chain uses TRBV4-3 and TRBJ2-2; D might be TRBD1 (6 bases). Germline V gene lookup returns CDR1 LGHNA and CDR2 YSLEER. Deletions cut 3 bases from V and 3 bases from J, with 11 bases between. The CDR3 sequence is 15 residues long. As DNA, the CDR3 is TGCGCCAGCAGCCAGACCAGGGGCGACACCGGGGAGCTGTTTTTT. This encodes CASSQTRGDTGELFF.

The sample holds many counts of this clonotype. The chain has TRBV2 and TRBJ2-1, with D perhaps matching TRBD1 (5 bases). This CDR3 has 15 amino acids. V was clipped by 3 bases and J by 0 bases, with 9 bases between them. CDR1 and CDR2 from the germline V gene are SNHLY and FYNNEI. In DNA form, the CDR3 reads TGTGCCAGCAGTGAGGACACGAGCTCCTACAATGAGCAGTTCTTC. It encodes CASSEDTSSYNEQFF.

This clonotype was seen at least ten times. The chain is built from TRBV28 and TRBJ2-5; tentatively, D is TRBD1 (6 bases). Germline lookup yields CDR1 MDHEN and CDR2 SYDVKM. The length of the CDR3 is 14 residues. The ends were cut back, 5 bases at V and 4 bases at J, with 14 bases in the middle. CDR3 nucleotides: TGTGCCAGCAGTCGGCAACAGGGAAGAGAGACCCAGTACTTC. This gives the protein CASSRQQGRETQYF.

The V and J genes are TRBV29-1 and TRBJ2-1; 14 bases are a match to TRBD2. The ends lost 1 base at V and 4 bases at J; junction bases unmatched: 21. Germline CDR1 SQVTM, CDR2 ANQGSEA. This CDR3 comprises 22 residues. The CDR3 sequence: CSVEGSRGPGTSGSGEYNEQFF. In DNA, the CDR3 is TGCAGCGTTGAAGGGAGCAGGGGGCCGGGGACTAGCGGGAGTGGGGAATACAATGAGCAGTTCTTC.

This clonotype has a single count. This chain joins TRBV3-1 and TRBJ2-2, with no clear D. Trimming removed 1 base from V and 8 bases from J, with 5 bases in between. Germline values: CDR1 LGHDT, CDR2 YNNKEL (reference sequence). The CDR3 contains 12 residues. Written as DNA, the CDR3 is TGTGCCAGCAGCCAAGTACAGGGGGAGCTGTTTTTT. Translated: CASSQVQGELFF.

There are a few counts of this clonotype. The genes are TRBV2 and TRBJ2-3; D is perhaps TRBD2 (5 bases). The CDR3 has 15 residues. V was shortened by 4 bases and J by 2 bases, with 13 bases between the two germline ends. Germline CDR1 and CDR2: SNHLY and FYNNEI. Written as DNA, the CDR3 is TGTGCCAGCAGTGGCCGGACTCCCCACACAGATACGCAGTATTTT. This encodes CASSGRTPHTDTQYF.

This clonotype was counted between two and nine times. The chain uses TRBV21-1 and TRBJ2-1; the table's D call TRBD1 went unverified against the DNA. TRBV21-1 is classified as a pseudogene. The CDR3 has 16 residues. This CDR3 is CASSPGQASSYNEQFF. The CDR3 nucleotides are TGTGCCAGCAGCCCCGGACAGGCGAGCTCCTACAATGAGCAGTTCTTC.

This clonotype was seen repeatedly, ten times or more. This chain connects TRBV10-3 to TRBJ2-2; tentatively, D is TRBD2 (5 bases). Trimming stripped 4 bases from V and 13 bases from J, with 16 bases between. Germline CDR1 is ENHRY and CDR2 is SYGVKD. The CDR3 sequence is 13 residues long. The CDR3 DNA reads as TGTGCCATCAGTGTTGGAGGTCGGGTGGGGCTGTTTTTT. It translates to CAISVGGRVGLFF.

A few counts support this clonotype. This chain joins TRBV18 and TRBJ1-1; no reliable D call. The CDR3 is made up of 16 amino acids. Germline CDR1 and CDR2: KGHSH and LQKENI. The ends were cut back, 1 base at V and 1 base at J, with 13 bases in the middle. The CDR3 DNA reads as TGTGCCAGCTCACCACTGAACACAGATACGAACACTGAAGCTTTCTTT. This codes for CASSPLNTDTNTEAFF.

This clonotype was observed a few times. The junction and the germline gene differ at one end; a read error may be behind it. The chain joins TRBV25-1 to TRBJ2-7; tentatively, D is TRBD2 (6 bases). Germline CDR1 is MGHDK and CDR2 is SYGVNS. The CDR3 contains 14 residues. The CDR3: CASSAGTFADEQYF. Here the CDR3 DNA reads TGTGCCAGTAGTGCAGGGACTTTTGCAGACGAGCAGTACTTC.

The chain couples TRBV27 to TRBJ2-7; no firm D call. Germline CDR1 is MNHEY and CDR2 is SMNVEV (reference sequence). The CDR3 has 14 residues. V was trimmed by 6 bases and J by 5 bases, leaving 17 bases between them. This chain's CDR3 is CASSLLSPGNEQYF. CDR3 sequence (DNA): TGTGCCAGCAGCCTCCTTTCGCCCGGCAACGAGCAGTACTTC.

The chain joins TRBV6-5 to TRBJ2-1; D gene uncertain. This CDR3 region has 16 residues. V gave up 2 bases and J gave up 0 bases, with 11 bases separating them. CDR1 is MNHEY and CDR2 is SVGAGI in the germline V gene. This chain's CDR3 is CASSYGPPLSYNEQFF. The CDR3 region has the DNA TGTGCCAGCAGTTACGGTCCACCCCTCTCCTACAATGAGCAGTTCTTC.

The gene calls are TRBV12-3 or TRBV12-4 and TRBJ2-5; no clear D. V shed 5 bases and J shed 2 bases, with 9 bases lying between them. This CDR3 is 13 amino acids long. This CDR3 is CASSLQPQETQYF. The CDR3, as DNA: TGTGCCAGCAGTCTACAGCCACAAGAGACCCAGTACTTC.

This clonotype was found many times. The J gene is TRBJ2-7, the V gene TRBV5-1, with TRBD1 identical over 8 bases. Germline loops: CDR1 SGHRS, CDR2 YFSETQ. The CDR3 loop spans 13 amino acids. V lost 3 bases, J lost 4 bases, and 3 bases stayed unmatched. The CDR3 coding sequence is TGCGCCAGCAGCTGGGGGACAGGTTACGAGCAGTACTTC. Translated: CASSWGTGYEQYF. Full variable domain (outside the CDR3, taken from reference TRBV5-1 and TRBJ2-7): KAGVTQTPRYLIKTRGQQVTLSCSPISGHRSVSWYQQTPGQGLQFLFEYFSETQRNKGNFPGRFSGRQFSNSRSEMNVSTLELGDSALYLCASSWGTGYEQYFGPGTRLTVT.

The DNA of the CDR3 is TGTGCCAGCATGGGACTAGCGGGAGGGAGCTCCTACAATGAGCAGTTCTTC. It encodes CASMGLAGGSSYNEQFF. This sequence joins TRBV28 and TRBJ2-1; TRBD2 matches at 16 bases. Unmatched junction bases numbered 3, after V lost 7 bases and J lost 0 bases. Germline V gene lookup returns CDR1 MDHEN and CDR2 SYDVKM. This CDR3 spans 17 amino acids.

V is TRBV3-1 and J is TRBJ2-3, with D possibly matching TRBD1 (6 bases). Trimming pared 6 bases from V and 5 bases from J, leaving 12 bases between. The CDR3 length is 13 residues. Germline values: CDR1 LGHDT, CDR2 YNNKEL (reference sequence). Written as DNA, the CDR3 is TGTGCCAGCAGGCTGCAAGGGGGAGATACGCAGTATTTT. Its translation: CASRLQGGDTQYF.